The following is a T cell receptor (beta chain) sequence with its context. The data originate from a study of blood T cell repertoires in COVID-19. About the study: Researchers got acute and convalescent COVID-19 samples from the United States, Italy and Spain. PBMCs, B-cell-depleted T cells, or T cells provided the cDNA or gDNA that made up the material.

This CDR3 is 13 amino acids long. The V gene lost 4 bases and the J gene lost 7 bases, with 11 bases spanning the gap. In the study's own analysis: Scientists estimated how many nucleated cells there were by amplifying reference gene primers. Only in-frame clones appear in the TCRdb table, and some are missing; sequencing was by immunoSEQ multiplex PCR. V and J calls and clone size are as listed in that table; D and trimming were resolved from the DNA. The data show around 200,000 clones, 85% to 90% seen once. This sequence originates from a woman under 30 who had recovered from COVID-19. The chain has TRBV12-3 or TRBV12-4 and TRBJ2-1; perhaps TRBD1 as D (5 bases). Input material: peripheral blood. CDR3 in DNA: TGTGCCAGCAGTTACAGGTCGGTGAATGAGCAGTTCTTC. Translated: CASSYRSVNEQFF.